These T cell receptor beta chains were read from a single sample in a study of regulatory T cells in long-lasting Graves disease. TCRdb ran MiXCR on the multiplex PCR reads and lists one entry per CDR3 protein. This table holds 700,000 or so distinct CDR3 sequences, about 32% found once. The sample here was peripheral blood mononuclear cells (PBMCs), taken when the disease was refractory, from a patient treated with antithyroid drugs. The receptors were sampled from a female donor with Graves disease. The CDR3 runs from the conserved cysteine through the conserved F or W. D genes are given only for firm matches.

v_gene	j_gene	d_gene	CDR3aa
TRBV30	TRBJ2-7	NA	CAWSDSFYEQYF
TRBV28	TRBJ2-7	NA	CVSLGAGEQYF
TRBV11-2	TRBJ2-7	NA	CASSLDRTVTNILSYEQYF
TRBV19	TRBJ1-1	NA	CASSKRGITEAFF
TRBV24-1	TRBJ1-2	NA	CARRGRNYGYTF
TRBV18	TRBJ1-3	NA	CASSPSSGTIYF
TRBV19	TRBJ1-1	TRBD1	CASSENRQGGNTEAFF
TRBV4-2	TRBJ1-5	NA	CASSQDLGQGFEPQHF
TRBV9	TRBJ1-1	NA	CASSARQVNTEAFF
TRBV11-1	TRBJ2-7	NA	CASSGRGFDEQYF
TRBV28	TRBJ2-3	NA	CASSWLYSTDTQYF
TRBV11-2	TRBJ2-2	TRBD2	CASSYRTSGRILTGELFF
TRBV20-1	TRBJ1-1	TRBD1	CSARQGAGNTEAFF
TRBV18	TRBJ1-2	NA	CASSPSGDGYTF
TRBV5-1	TRBJ2-7	TRBD1	CASSFQSGFSRGQGSHEQYF
TRBV27	TRBJ1-2	NA	CASSSLPVDRGRGYTF
TRBV27	TRBJ2-3	TRBD1	CASSLRTGGTDTQYF
TRBV6-2/TRBV6-3	TRBJ1-2	NA	CASSDSPAGGYTF
TRBV30	TRBJ2-5	NA	CAWSFRVAETQYF
TRBV28	TRBJ1-5	NA	CASSSLLSNQPQHF
TRBV3-1	TRBJ2-7	NA	CASIGSFGEQYF
TRBV19	TRBJ2-1	NA	CASSMGSGSYNEQFF
TRBV29-1	TRBJ2-7	TRBD1	CSAGTGEAYEQYF
TRBV20-1	TRBJ2-7	NA	CSARVGTYEQYF
TRBV5-1	TRBJ1-3	NA	CASSLGWGSGNTIYF
TRBV12-3/TRBV12-4	TRBJ1-5	NA	CASTTGVQPQHF
TRBV6-1	TRBJ1-5	NA	CASTQGKSNQPQHF
TRBV28	TRBJ1-1	TRBD1	CASRAPGTAGAEAFF
TRBV7-9	TRBJ2-1	TRBD2	CASSLARGGTRIDEQFF
TRBV6-2/TRBV6-3	TRBJ2-7	TRBD1	CASSYSTGNLYEQYF
TRBV19	TRBJ1-2	NA	CASSIDRTDGYTF
TRBV9	TRBJ1-3	TRBD1	CASSGRDRGFGNTIYF
TRBV19	TRBJ2-7	TRBD2	CASSSSGSHEQYF
TRBV29-1	TRBJ2-7	TRBD1	CSVGGDRGNIYEQYF
TRBV5-6	TRBJ1-5	NA	CASSLFQTSNQPQHF
TRBV11-2	TRBJ1-3	NA	CASSLGQASSGNTIYF
TRBV30	TRBJ1-2	NA	CAWMEGYTF
TRBV6-5	TRBJ2-7	NA	CASSYGEPSSYEQYF
TRBV28	TRBJ1-1	NA	CASSLFSEAFF
TRBV28	TRBJ1-2	NA	CASSLQQGNYGYTF
TRBV6-5	TRBJ2-5	TRBD2	CASSYGSEISGAQETQYF
TRBV2	TRBJ1-3	NA	CASRPEGRTGNTIYF
TRBV20-1	TRBJ1-5	TRBD1	CSARDSLGDRGKQPQHF
TRBV12-3/TRBV12-4	TRBJ1-5	NA	CASSWILNQPQHF
TRBV5-1	TRBJ1-1	NA	CASRTDPQGTEAFF
TRBV20-1	TRBJ1-2	NA	CSARDPAGIGYTF
TRBV10-3	TRBJ2-5	TRBD1	CAISGGTGGSRETQYF
TRBV18	TRBJ2-7	TRBD1	CASSPGTGPADEQYF
TRBV20-1	TRBJ2-7	TRBD1	CSARKTGTYEQYF
TRBV6-2/TRBV6-3	TRBJ1-6	NA	CASSYTSGSSYNSPLHF
TRBV3-1	TRBJ1-1	NA	CASSQDLSAFF
TRBV6-2/TRBV6-3	TRBJ2-1	NA	CASSDARRNEQFF
TRBV29-1	TRBJ2-2	NA	CSVEHGFAGELFF
TRBV30	TRBJ2-1	TRBD2	CAWAGDYYNEQFF
TRBV9	TRBJ2-7	NA	CASSVGVATGEQYF